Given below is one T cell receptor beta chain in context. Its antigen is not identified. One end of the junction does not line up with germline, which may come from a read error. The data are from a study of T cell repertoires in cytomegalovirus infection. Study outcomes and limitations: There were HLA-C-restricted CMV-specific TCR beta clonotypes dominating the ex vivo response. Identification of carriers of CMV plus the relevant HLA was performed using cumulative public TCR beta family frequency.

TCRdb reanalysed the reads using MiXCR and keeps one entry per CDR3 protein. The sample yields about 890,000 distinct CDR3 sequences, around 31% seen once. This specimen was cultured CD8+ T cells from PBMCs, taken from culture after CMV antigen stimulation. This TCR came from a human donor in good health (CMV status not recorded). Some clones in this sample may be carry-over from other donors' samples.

Here the CDR3 DNA reads TGTGCCAGCAACCAAGAGGGCGGAGAGGCGAACACCGGGGAGCTGTTTTTT. Protein: CASNQEGGEANTGELFF. The chain couples TRBV4-2 to TRBJ2-2; D is perhaps TRBD2 (5 bases). The V gene's germline CDR1 is LGHNA and CDR2 YNFKEQ. The CDR3 extends over 17 amino acids.